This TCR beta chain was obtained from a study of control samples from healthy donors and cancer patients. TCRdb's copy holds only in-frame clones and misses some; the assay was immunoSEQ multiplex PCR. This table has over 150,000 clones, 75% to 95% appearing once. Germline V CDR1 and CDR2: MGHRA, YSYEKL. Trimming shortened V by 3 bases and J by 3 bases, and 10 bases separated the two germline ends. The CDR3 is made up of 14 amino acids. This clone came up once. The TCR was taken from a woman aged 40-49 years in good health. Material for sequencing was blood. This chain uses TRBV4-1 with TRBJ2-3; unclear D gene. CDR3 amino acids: CASSHYFGTDTQYF. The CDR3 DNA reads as TGCGCCAGCAGCCACTACTTCGGAACAGATACGCAGTATTTT.